The present T cell receptor (beta chain) was sequenced within a study of blood T cell repertoires in COVID-19 (dated by TCRdb to the early 2020s). Regarding the study in general: Samples covering the acute and convalescent phases of COVID-19 were provided by collaborators in the United States, Italy and Spain. The prospective study material was composed of cDNA or gDNA derived from T cells, B-cell-depleted T cells, or PBMCs. Subjects who had been exposed to COVID-19, were actively infected with it, or had recovered from it provided the deeply sampled blood TCRbeta repertoires that made up the dataset. A freely available public database, intended as a resource for researchers studying the immune response to SARS-CoV-2, is where the repertoires were released. Samples came from the ongoing ImmuneRACE study (first 160 participants) plus 1,254 subjects from 6 global collaborators. Sample metadata almost always included a de-identified subject ID, COVID-19 status, age in years and sex. Where available, HLA class I and class II types were taken from metadata supplied by the sample provider and were not determined by assay-based typing.

TCRbeta CDR3 regions were amplified from genomic DNA using the immunoSEQ Assay, a bias-controlled multiplex PCR. The paper's data handling went like this. Nucleated cell counts per sample were estimated from amplification of reference gene primers within the assay. Sequence reads were collapsed and filtered to measure the absolute abundance of every unique TCRbeta CDR3 rearrangement. For each sample, productive Simpson clonality was calculated as the square root of Simpson's diversity index across productive rearrangements. TCRdb provides this immuneACCESS table in a form limited to in-frame rearrangements. Some clones are lacking; in checked studies, under half of them reflect an unresolved V gene, and why the rest are absent is not known. The DNA gave D and trimming, while V, J and clone size come from that table. The sample table shows 30,000 to 40,000 clones, and nearly 90% are seen once. Around 2.4% of the sample lies in the top ten.

What the study reported, not specific to this receptor: The amount of clinical and demographic metadata varied by source and participant and was provided uncurated.

Of note for this clone: It has no known antigen specificity. No qualities accompany the bases; no much larger clone lies one base away.

From the germline V gene (reference sequence), CDR1 is LNHNV and CDR2 is YYDKDF. From its cysteine to its phenylalanine, the CDR3 spans 16 amino acids. The DNA shown is the 48-base CDR3, in frame from base 1. V drops 0 bases and J drops 5 bases, leaving 15 bases in between. Collaborating institutions collected whole blood in K2EDTA tubes following their own protocols. Collaborator samples were shipped for TCRbeta analysis as frozen whole blood, isolated PBMCs, or DNA extracted from either sample type. Specimen: peripheral blood. The V and J genes are TRBV15 and TRBJ2-3; perhaps TRBD2 is the D gene, with 6 bases matching. This TCR was sampled from a human donor in a cohort sampled during active COVID-19. The CDR3 sequence is CATSRDQGLSGDTQYF. In nucleotides, the sequence is TGTGCCACCAGCAGAGATCAGGGACTTTCTGGAGATACGCAGTATTTT.